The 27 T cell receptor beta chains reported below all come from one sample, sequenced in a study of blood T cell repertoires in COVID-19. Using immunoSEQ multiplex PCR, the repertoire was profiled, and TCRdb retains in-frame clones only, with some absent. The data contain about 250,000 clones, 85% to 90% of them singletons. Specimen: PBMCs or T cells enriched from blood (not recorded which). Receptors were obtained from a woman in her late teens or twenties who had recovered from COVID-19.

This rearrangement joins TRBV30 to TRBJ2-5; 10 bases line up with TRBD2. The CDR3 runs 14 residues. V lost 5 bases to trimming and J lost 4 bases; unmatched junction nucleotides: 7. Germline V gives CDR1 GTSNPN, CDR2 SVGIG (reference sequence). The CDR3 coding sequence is TGTGCCTGGGACGGAAAGCGGGGGGGAGAGACCCAGTACTTC. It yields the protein CAWDGKRGGETQYF.

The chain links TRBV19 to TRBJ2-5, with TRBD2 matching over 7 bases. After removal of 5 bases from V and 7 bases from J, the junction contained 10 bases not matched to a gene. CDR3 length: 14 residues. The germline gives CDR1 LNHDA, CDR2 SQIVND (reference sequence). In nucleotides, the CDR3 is TGTGCCAGTAGTCCCGGACCGCCGGGGGGGACCCAGTACTTC. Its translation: CASSPGPPGGTQYF.

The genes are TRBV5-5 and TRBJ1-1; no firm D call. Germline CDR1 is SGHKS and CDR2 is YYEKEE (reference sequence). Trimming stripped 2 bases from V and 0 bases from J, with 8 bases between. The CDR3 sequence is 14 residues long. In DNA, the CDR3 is TGTGCCAGCAGCTTCCGGGGAATGAACACTGAAGCTTTCTTT. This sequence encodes CASSFRGMNTEAFF.

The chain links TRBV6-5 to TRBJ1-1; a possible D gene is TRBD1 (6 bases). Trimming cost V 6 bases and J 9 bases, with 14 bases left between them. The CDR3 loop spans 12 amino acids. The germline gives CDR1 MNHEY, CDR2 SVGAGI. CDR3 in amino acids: CASRRTGQKAFF. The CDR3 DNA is TGTGCCAGCAGAAGAACCGGACAGAAAGCTTTCTTT.

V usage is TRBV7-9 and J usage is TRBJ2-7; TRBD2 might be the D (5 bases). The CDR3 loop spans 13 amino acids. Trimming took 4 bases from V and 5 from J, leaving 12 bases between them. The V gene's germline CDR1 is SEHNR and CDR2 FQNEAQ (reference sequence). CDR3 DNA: TGTGCCAGCAGCTGGGCCGGGGAAGACGAGCAGTACTTC. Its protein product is CASSWAGEDEQYF.

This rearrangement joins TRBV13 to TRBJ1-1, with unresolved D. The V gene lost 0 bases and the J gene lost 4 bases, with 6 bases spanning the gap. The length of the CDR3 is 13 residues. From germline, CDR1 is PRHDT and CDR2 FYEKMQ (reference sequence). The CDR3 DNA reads TGTGCCAGCAGCTTAGGCTATAGCACTGAAGCTTTCTTT. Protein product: CASSLGYSTEAFF.

The CDR3 sequence: CASSEALHKGRAYGYTF. CDR3 DNA: TGTGCCAGCAGTGAAGCGCTTCATAAGGGGAGGGCCTATGGCTACACCTTC. The rearrangement links TRBV2 to TRBJ1-2, with D maybe TRBD1 (5 bases). This CDR3 is 17 amino acids long. V lost 0 bases and J lost 4, with 18 bases in between. CDR1 is SNHLY and CDR2 is FYNNEI in the germline V gene.

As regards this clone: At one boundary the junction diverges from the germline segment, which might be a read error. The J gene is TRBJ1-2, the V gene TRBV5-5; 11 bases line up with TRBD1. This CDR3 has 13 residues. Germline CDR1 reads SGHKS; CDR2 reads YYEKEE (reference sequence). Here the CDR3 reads CASSPWDRGELAF. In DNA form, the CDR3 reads TGTGCCAGCAGCCCCTGGGACAGGGGGGAGTTGGCCTTC. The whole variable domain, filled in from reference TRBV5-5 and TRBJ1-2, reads DAGVTQSPTHLIKTRGQQVTLRCSPISGHKSVSWYQQVLGQGPQFIFQYYEKEERGRGNFPDRFSARQFPNYSSELNVNALLLGDSALYLCASSPWDRGELAFGSGTRLTVV.

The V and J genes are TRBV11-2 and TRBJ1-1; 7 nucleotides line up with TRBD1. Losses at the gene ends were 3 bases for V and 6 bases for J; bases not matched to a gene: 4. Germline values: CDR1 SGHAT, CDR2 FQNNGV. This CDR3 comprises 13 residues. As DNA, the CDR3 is TGTGCCAGCAGCTTGACAGGGTACGCTGAAGCTTTCTTT. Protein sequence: CASSLTGYAEAFF.

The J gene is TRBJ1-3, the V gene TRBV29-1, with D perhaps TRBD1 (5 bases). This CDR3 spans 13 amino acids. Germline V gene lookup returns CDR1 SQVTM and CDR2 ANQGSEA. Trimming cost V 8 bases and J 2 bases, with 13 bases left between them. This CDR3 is CSYQTGTGNTIYF. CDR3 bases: TGCAGCTACCAAACAGGCACTGGAAACACCATATATTTT. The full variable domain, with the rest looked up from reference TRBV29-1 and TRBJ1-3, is SAVISQKPSRDICQRGTSLTIQCQVDSQVTMMFWYRQQPGQSLTLIATANQGSEATYESGFVIDKFPISRPNLTFSTLTVSNMSPEDSSIYLCSYQTGTGNTIYFGEGSWLTVV.

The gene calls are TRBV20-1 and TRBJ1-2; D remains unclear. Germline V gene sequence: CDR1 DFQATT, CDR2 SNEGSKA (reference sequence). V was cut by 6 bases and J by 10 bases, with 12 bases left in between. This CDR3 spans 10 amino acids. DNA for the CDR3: TGCAGTGCGAATTTTCGGGACTACACCTTC. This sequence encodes CSANFRDYTF.

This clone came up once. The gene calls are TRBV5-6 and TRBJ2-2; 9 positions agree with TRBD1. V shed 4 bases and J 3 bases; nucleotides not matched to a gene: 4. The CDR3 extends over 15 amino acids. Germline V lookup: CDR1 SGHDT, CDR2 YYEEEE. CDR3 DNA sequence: TGTGCCAGCAGCATGGGGACAGGGTACACCGGGGAGCTGTTTTTT. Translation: CASSMGTGYTGELFF.

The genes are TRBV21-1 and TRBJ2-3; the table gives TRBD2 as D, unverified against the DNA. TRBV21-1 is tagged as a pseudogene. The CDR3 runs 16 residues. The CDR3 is CASSPRGSGSTDTQYF. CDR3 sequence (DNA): TGTGCCAGCAGCCCCCGGGGGTCCGGGAGCACAGATACGCAGTATTTT.

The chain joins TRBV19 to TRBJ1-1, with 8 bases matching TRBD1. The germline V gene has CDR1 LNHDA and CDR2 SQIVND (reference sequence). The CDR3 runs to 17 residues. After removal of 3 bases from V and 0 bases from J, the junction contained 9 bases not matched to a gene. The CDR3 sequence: CASSIVGQGRMNTEAFF. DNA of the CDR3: TGTGCCAGTAGTATTGTTGGACAGGGCCGAATGAACACTGAAGCTTTCTTT. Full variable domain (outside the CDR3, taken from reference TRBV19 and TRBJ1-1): DGGITQSPKYLFRKEGQNVTLSCEQNLNHDAMYWYRQDPGQGLRLIYYSQIVNDFQKGDIAEGYSVSREKKESFPLTVTSAQKNPTAFYLCASSIVGQGRMNTEAFFGQGTRLTVV.

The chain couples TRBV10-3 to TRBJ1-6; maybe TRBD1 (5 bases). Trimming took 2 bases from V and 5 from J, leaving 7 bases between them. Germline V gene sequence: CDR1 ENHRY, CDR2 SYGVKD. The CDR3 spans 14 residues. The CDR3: CAISEGRDNSPLHF. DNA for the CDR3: TGTGCCATCAGTGAGGGCAGGGATAATTCACCCCTCCACTTT.

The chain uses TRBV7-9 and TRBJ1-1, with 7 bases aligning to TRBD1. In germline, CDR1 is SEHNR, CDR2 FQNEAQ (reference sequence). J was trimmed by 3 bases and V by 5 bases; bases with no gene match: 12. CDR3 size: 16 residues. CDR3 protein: CASSNPLDREDTEAFF. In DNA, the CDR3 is TGTGCCAGCAGCAACCCGCTTGACAGGGAAGACACTGAAGCTTTCTTT.

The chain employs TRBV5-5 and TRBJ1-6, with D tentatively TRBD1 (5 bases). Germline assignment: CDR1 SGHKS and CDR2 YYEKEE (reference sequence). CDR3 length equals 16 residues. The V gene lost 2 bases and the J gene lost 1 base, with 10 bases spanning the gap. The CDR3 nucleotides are TGTGCCAGCAGCTTTGATCAGGGTTCCTATAATTCACCCCTCCACTTT. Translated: CASSFDQGSYNSPLHF.

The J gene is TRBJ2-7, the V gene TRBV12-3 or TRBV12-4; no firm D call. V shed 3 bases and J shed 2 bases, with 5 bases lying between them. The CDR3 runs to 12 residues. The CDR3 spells CASSLLPYEQYF. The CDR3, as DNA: TGTGCCAGCAGTTTGCTACCCTACGAGCAGTACTTC.

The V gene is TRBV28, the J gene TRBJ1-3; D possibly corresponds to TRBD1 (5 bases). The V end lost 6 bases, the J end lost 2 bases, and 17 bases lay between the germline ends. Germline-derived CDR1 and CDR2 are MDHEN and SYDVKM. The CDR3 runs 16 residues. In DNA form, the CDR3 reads TGTGCCAGCAGGGCCCAAGGAGGGGACGCTGGAAACACCATATATTTT. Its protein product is CASRAQGGDAGNTIYF.

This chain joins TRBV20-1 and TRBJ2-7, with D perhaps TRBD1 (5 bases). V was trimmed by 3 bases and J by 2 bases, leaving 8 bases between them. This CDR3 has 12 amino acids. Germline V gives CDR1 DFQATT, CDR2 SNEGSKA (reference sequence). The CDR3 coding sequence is TGCAGTGCTAGTAAAGGGGCCTACGAGCAGTACTTC. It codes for CSASKGAYEQYF.

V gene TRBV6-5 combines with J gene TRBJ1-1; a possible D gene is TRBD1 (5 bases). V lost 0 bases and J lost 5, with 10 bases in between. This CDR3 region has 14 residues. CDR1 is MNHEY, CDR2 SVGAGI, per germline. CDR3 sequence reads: CASSYSGGRTEAFF. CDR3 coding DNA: TGTGCCAGCAGTTACTCGGGGGGACGGACTGAAGCTTTCTTT.

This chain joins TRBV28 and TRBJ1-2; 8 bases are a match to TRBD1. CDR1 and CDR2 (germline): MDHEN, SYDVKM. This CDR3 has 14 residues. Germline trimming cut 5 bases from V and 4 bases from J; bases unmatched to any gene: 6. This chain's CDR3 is CASSTFGQGYGYTF. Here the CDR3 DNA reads TGTGCCAGCAGTACCTTTGGACAGGGCTATGGCTACACCTTC.

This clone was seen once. The CDR3 here is CASSLQRGTSGNTIYF. The CDR3 coding sequence is TGTGCCAGCAGCCTCCAGAGGGGGACCTCTGGAAACACCATATATTTT. The chain couples TRBV11-2 to TRBJ1-3, with D possibly TRBD1 on 6 matching bases. This CDR3 has 16 amino acids. The V gene lost 5 bases and the J gene lost 0 bases, with 14 bases spanning the gap. Germline CDR1 SGHAT, CDR2 FQNNGV.

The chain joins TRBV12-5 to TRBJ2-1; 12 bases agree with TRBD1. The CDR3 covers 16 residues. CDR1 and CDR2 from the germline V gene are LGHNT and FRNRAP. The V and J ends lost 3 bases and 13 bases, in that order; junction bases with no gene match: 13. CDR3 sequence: CASGFPQGTGGASQFF. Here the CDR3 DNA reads TGTGCTAGTGGTTTCCCCCAGGGGACAGGGGGCGCATCTCAGTTCTTC. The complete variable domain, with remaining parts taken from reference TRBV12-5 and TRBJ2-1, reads DARVTQTPRHKVTEMGQEVTMRCQPILGHNTVFWYRQTMMQGLELLAYFRNRAPLDDSGMPKDRFSAEMPDATLATLKIQPSEPRDSAVYFCASGFPQGTGGASQFFGPGTRLTVL.

Written as DNA, the CDR3 is TGTGCCAGCCAGCCCGGGGGAAACACCATATATTTT. This gives the protein CASQPGGNTIYF. V is TRBV12-3 or TRBV12-4 and J is TRBJ1-3; D gene uncertain. Trimming stripped 8 bases from V and 4 bases from J, with 9 bases between. This CDR3 comprises 12 residues.

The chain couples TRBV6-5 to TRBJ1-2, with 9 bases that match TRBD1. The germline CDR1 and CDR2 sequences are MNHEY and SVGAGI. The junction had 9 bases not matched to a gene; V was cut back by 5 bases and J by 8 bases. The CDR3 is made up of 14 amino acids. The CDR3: CASSPPGQGGGYTF. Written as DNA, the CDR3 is TGTGCCAGCAGTCCTCCGGGACAGGGTGGCGGCTACACCTTC.

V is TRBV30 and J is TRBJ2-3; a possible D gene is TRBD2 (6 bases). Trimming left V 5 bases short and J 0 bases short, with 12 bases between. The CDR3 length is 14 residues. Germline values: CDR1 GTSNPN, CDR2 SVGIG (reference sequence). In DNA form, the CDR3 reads TGTGCCTGGTGCACGGCGGGGAGCACAGATACGCAGTATTTT. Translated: CAWCTAGSTDTQYF. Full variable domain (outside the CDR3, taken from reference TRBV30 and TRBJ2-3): SQTIHQWPATLVQPVGSPLSLECTVEGTSNPNLYWYRQAAGRGLQLLFYSVGIGQISSEVPQNLSASRPQDRQFILSSKKLLLSDSGFYLCAWCTAGSTDTQYFGPGTRLTVL.